What follows describes a single T cell receptor (beta chain). Both 60 Vbeta primers and 13 Jbeta primers went into the PCR. Generated by immunoSEQ multiplex PCR, the TCRdb table keeps only in-frame clones and is missing some. The data show 100,000 to 150,000 clones, about three quarters seen once. The donors, nominally healthy at sampling, likely had unrecorded immune exposures. This record comes from a study of cytomegalovirus exposure and HLA in healthy donors. V lost 4 bases, J lost 2 bases, and 3 bases stayed unmatched. Germline loops: CDR1 SGHRS, CDR2 YFSETQ. The CDR3 runs 15 residues. Sequences were obtained from PBMCs. This chain joins TRBV5-1 and TRBJ1-3, with 10 bases matching TRBD1. The sequence was obtained from a woman in her thirties or forties in good health and CMV-seropositive. This CDR3 is CASSTGTGAGNTIYF. The CDR3 nucleotides read TGCGCCAGCAGCACCGGGACAGGGGCTGGAAACACCATATATTTT. The full variable domain, in which reference TRBV5-1 and TRBJ1-3 provide the parts outside the CDR3, is KAGVTQTPRYLIKTRGQQVTLSCSPISGHRSVSWYQQTPGQGLQFLFEYFSETQRNKGNFPGRFSGRQFSNSRSEMNVSTLELGDSALYLCASSTGTGAGNTIYFGEGSWLTVV.